The rows below give T cell receptor beta chains drawn from one sample of a study of Graves' ophthalmopathy and Graves' hyperthyroidism. Each CDR3 protein is one row after TCRdb ran MiXCR on the multiplex PCR reads. In the table there are approximately 160,000 distinct CDR3 sequences, roughly two fifths of which are singletons. What was sequenced was peripheral blood. Receptors were obtained from a man between 25 and 39 years old with Graves' ophthalmopathy. Each CDR3 is given with its conserved first and last residue. A D gene is named only where the DNA matches it firmly. Clone sizes are given selectively: once, few, many, or a class where the clone is expanded.

clone_size	d_call	v_call	j_call	cdr3_aa	cdr3_nt
many	-	TRBV7-2	TRBJ2-2	CASSRLRDTGELFF	TGTGCCAGCAGCCGTCTCCGAGACACCGGGGAGCTGTTTTTT
-	-	TRBV7-2	TRBJ1-2	CASSTNPAQGYTF	TGTGCCAGCAGTACGAACCCCGCACAGGGCTACACCTTC
-	-	TRBV7-8	TRBJ1-5	CASSPRLRTVSNQPQHF	TGTGCCAGCAGCCCGAGGCTTCGGACAGTAAGCAATCAGCCCCAGCATTTT
-	TRBD2	TRBV6-4	TRBJ2-7	CASSWTLSGRSPYEQYF	TGTGCCAGCAGCTGGACTCTTAGCGGGAGAAGTCCTTACGAGCAGTACTTC
many	-	TRBV2	TRBJ2-5	CASSYRGGLPETQYF	TGTGCCAGCAGTTACAGGGGAGGGTTACCCGAGACCCAGTACTTC
many	-	TRBV6-2/TRBV6-3	TRBJ2-2	CASSPLDPGGDTGELFF	TGTGCCAGCAGTCCCCTTGACCCCGGAGGGGACACCGGGGAGCTGTTTTTT
many	TRBD2	TRBV12-3/TRBV12-4	TRBJ2-2	CASSPRTGGTGELFF	TGTGCCAGCAGCCCGCGTACCGGGGGGACCGGGGAGCTGTTTTTT
few	-	TRBV2	TRBJ1-1	CASSDQTVGMNTEAFF	TGTGCCAGCAGTGATCAGACAGTGGGGATGAACACTGAAGCTTTCTTT
-	-	TRBV25-1	TRBJ2-7	CASSADTDHYEQYF	TGTGCCAGCAGTGCGGACACCGACCACTACGAGCAGTACTTC
-	TRBD1	TRBV5-5	TRBJ2-7	CASSHRQGSSYEQYF	TGTGCCAGCAGCCACCGACAGGGGAGCTCCTACGAGCAGTACTTC
-	-	TRBV7-2	TRBJ2-7	CASSRGMAYEQYF	TGTGCCAGCAGCAGGGGGATGGCTTACGAGCAGTACTTC
medium-sized	TRBD2	TRBV20-1	TRBJ2-5	CSARVGAGEETQYF	TGCAGTGCTAGAGTCGGAGCGGGGGAAGAGACCCAGTACTTC
many	-	TRBV19	TRBJ1-5	CASSILTDQPQHF	TGTGCCAGTAGTATACTTACGGACCAGCCCCAGCATTTT
many	TRBD1	TRBV30	TRBJ2-7	CAWSTGTGSTYEQYF	TGTGCCTGGAGTACCGGGACAGGCAGTACCTACGAGCAGTACTTC
many	-	TRBV6-2/TRBV6-3	TRBJ2-5	CASSLLSRAAQTQYF	TGTGCCAGCAGTCTCCTTTCGAGGGCTGCACAGACCCAGTACTTC
many	-	TRBV6-5	TRBJ2-5	CASRFMSGNKETQYF	TGTGCCAGCAGATTCATGTCAGGGAATAAAGAGACCCAGTACTTC
many	-	TRBV20-1	TRBJ1-2	CSARSGPYGYTF	TGCAGTGCCAGATCGGGACCCTATGGCTACACCTTC
-	-	TRBV7-8	TRBJ2-5	CASSLSSQTQYF	TGTGCCAGCAGCTTATCTAGTCAGACCCAGTACTTC
many	-	TRBV12-3/TRBV12-4	TRBJ1-1	CASWGRGSEAFF	TGTGCCAGCTGGGGGAGGGGGTCAGAAGCTTTCTTT
-	TRBD2	TRBV20-1	TRBJ2-7	CSPSGLAGSASYEQYF	TGCAGTCCCTCGGGACTAGCGGGATCGGCGTCCTACGAGCAGTACTTC
-	-	TRBV19	TRBJ1-1	CASTKGRGLGTEAFF	TGTGCCAGTACTAAGGGTCGAGGGCTTGGCACTGAAGCTTTCTTT
many	-	TRBV7-9	TRBJ1-1	CASSFSNRRTEAFF	TGTGCCAGCAGCTTTAGTAACAGGCGGACTGAAGCTTTCTTT
-	-	TRBV6-1	TRBJ1-6	CASSGADPGSPLHF	TGTGCCAGCAGTGGGGCGGACCCTGGTTCACCCCTCCACTTT
-	-	TRBV11-2	TRBJ1-5	CASSLSGREPQHF	TGTGCCAGCAGCTTAAGCGGGAGGGAGCCCCAGCATTTT
many	-	TRBV9	TRBJ1-5	CASSPSGVGPQHF	TGTGCCAGCAGCCCCAGCGGTGTAGGGCCCCAGCATTTT
once	-	TRBV2	TRBJ1-1	CASQINRDTEAFF	TGTGCCAGCCAAATAAACCGGGACACTGAAGCTTTCTTT
once	TRBD1	TRBV12-3/TRBV12-4	TRBJ1-2	CASSFPGQGFNYGYTF	TGTGCCAGCAGTTTCCCGGGACAGGGGTTTAACTATGGCTACACCTTC
many	-	TRBV6-8	TRBJ1-5	CASSYPQGSYSNQPQHF	TGTGCCAGCAGTTACCCACAGGGCTCCTATAGCAATCAGCCCCAGCATTTT
many	TRBD1	TRBV12-3/TRBV12-4	TRBJ1-2	CASSLQGAEGYTF	TGTGCCAGCAGCCTCCAGGGGGCGGAAGGCTACACCTTC
many	-	TRBV10-3	TRBJ1-5	CAISQSGGNQPQHF	TGTGCCATCAGTCAATCAGGGGGCAATCAGCCCCAGCATTTT
many	-	TRBV5-1	TRBJ2-6	CASSLSISGANVLTF	TGCGCCAGCAGCTTAAGCATCTCTGGGGCCAACGTCCTGACTTTC
many	-	TRBV12-3/TRBV12-4	TRBJ1-1	CASSAVLGNTEAFF	TGTGCCAGCAGTGCAGTTCTGGGGAACACTGAAGCTTTCTTT
-	TRBD2	TRBV30	TRBJ2-4	CAWSALAGGGIQYF	TGTGCCTGGAGTGCTCTAGCGGGAGGCGGCATTCAGTACTTC
many	TRBD1	TRBV7-8	TRBJ2-7	CASSLGQGIMYEQYF	TGTGCCAGCAGCTTGGGACAGGGGATTATGTACGAGCAGTACTTC
-	-	TRBV11-2	TRBJ1-6	CASSPGGIAGSPLHF	TGTGCCAGCAGCCCGGGGGGGATCGCTGGTTCACCCCTCCACTTT
many	TRBD1	TRBV7-9	TRBJ1-5	CASSSGGQGGNQPQHF	TGTGCCAGCAGCTCGGGCGGACAGGGTGGCAATCAGCCCCAGCATTTT
-	-	TRBV11-2	TRBJ2-5	CASSLTVETQYF	TGTGCCAGCAGCTTAACCGTCGAGACCCAGTACTTC
few	-	TRBV7-8	TRBJ1-6	CASSNHVAGGAYNSPLHF	TGTGCCAGCAGCAATCACGTGGCCGGGGGCGCCTATAATTCACCCCTCCACTTT
many	-	TRBV28	TRBJ2-6	CASSSMEGRGPSGANVLTF	TGTGCCAGCAGTTCGATGGAGGGGCGCGGTCCCTCTGGGGCCAACGTCCTGACTTTC
many	-	TRBV29-1	TRBJ2-7	CSVSGTTYEQYF	TGCAGCGTTTCGGGCACTACCTACGAGCAGTACTTC
-	TRBD1	TRBV28	TRBJ1-5	CASSNTGASSNQPQHF	TGTGCCAGCAGTAATACAGGGGCTTCTAGCAATCAGCCCCAGCATTTT
-	-	TRBV6-1	TRBJ2-5	CASSDLGETQYF	TGTGCCAGCAGTGACCTAGGGGAGACCCAGTACTTC
many	-	TRBV20-1	TRBJ1-3	CSARTASSGNTIYF	TGCAGTGCTAGAACAGCGAGCTCTGGAAACACCATATATTTT
-	-	TRBV5-5	TRBJ2-7	CASSDPRGYEQYF	TGTGCCAGCAGCGATCCGCGGGGTTACGAGCAGTACTTC
-	TRBD1	TRBV7-2	TRBJ1-2	CASSQTGTVYGYTF	TGTGCCAGCAGCCAGACCGGGACAGTGTATGGCTACACCTTC
many	-	TRBV12-3/TRBV12-4	TRBJ2-5	CASSQTRWETQYF	TGTGCCAGCAGCCAGACACGGTGGGAGACCCAGTACTTC
-	-	TRBV10-1	TRBJ2-2	CASSPRDGELFF	TGCGCCAGCAGCCCCCGGGACGGGGAGCTGTTTTTT
many	TRBD1	TRBV2	TRBJ1-6	CASSIGTGGLYNSPLHF	TGTGCCAGCAGTATCGGAACAGGGGGACTTTATAATTCACCCCTCCACTTT
-	TRBD1	TRBV12-5	TRBJ2-5	CASARSLLQGVRETQYF	TGTGCTAGTGCCCGTTCCCTCCTACAGGGGGTTCGGGAGACCCAGTACTTC
many	-	TRBV12-3/TRBV12-4	TRBJ1-1	CASRSGDEAFF	TGTGCCAGCAGATCCGGGGACGAAGCTTTCTTT
-	TRBD2	TRBV6-1	TRBJ2-5	CASSEVGLATQETQYF	TGTGCCAGCAGTGAAGTGGGACTAGCGACCCAAGAGACCCAGTACTTC
many	-	TRBV28	TRBJ2-7	CASSFGGTISYEQYF	TGTGCCAGCAGTTTTGGGGGGACGATCTCCTACGAGCAGTACTTC